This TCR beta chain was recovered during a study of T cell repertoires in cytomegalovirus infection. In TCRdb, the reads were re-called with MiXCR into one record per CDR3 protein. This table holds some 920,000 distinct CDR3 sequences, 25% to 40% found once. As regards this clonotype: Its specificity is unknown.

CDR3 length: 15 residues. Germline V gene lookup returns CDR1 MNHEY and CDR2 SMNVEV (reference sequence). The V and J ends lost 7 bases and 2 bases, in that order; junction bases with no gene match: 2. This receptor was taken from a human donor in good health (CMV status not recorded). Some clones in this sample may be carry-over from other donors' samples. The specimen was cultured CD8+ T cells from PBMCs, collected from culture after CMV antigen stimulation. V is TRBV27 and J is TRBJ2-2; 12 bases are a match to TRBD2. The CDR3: CASKTSGGNTGELFF. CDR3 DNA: TGTGCCAGCAAGACTAGCGGGGGAAACACCGGGGAGCTGTTTTTT.